Below, 21 T cell receptor beta chains from the same sample are listed, as sequenced in a study of cytomegalovirus exposure and HLA in healthy donors. Vbeta (60) and Jbeta (13) primers were used in the PCR. The method was immunoSEQ multiplex PCR; TCRdb's version includes in-frame clones alone and lacks a portion of them. The sample lists 90,000 to 150,000 clones; roughly three fifths were seen once. Sequencing was carried out using PBMCs. All receptors derive from a man in his forties in good health and CMV-seropositive.

The chain joins TRBV11-3 to TRBJ1-1; D unclear. The ends were cut back, 0 bases at V and 6 bases at J, with 11 bases in the middle. Germline V gives CDR1 SGHNT, CDR2 YENEEA. The CDR3 has 14 amino acids. The CDR3 coding sequence is TGTGCCAGCAGCTTAGATATGACTGGGTCTGAAGCTTTCTTT. It specifies CASSLDMTGSEAFF.

The chain couples TRBV4-2 to TRBJ2-7; unclear D gene. V shed 0 bases and J shed 1 base, with 10 bases lying between them. The CDR3 covers 15 residues. Germline V lookup: CDR1 LGHNA, CDR2 YNFKEQ. CDR3 nucleotides: TGTGCCAGCAGCCAAGATTTTGCCGGGTCCTACGAGCAGTACTTC. As protein: CASSQDFAGSYEQYF.

The chain joins TRBV19 to TRBJ1-5, with D uncertain. V shed 2 bases and J shed 0 bases, with 11 bases lying between them. Germline V gene sequence: CDR1 LNHDA, CDR2 SQIVND (reference sequence). The CDR3 has 16 amino acids. CDR3 loop: CASSIRRGYSNQPQHF. Here the CDR3 DNA reads TGTGCCAGTAGTATAAGGCGGGGTTATAGCAATCAGCCCCAGCATTTT.

This clone was counted between two and nine times. V usage is TRBV19 and J usage is TRBJ2-2; 8 nucleotides agree with TRBD1. The CDR3 is 15 amino acids. The ends lost 3 bases at V and 7 bases at J; junction bases unmatched: 7. Germline V gene sequence: CDR1 LNHDA, CDR2 SQIVND (reference sequence). The CDR3 sequence: CASSIQGALGGELFF. The CDR3 DNA sequence: TGTGCCAGTAGTATCCAGGGGGCGCTTGGCGGGGAGCTGTTTTTT.

This clone has just a few counts. The rearrangement uses TRBV6-5 and TRBJ2-3; D is undetermined. V lost 7 bases to trimming and J lost 3 bases, with 8 bases between them. The CDR3 extends over 12 amino acids. Looked up from germline, CDR1 is MNHEY and CDR2 is SVGAGI. The CDR3 DNA reads TGTGCCAGCAATCGAGGAACAGATACGCAGTATTTT. The encoded protein is CASNRGTDTQYF.

This clone appeared a few times. The CDR3 DNA is TGTGCCAGCAGTTACTTTTCCCCCGGGGAAGGAAACACCATATATTTT. Translated: CASSYFSPGEGNTIYF. The chain uses TRBV6-6 and TRBJ1-3; D remains ambiguous. Germline V gene sequence: CDR1 MNHNY, CDR2 SVGAGI (reference sequence). The CDR3 is 16 amino acids. The V and J ends lost 1 base and 4 bases respectively, with 14 bases between them.

J is TRBJ2-7 and V is TRBV10-3; perhaps TRBD1 as D (5 bases). There are 14 residues in the CDR3. Trimming took 3 bases from V and 7 from J, leaving 16 bases between them. The germline CDR1 and CDR2 sequences are ENHRY and SYGVKD. CDR3 sequence (DNA): TGTGCCATCAGTGACCCGGAGAAGGGGCGGGAGCAGTACTTC. Its protein is CAISDPEKGREQYF.

The rearrangement links TRBV5-1 to TRBJ1-1, with D possibly matching TRBD1 (6 bases). With 4 bases removed from V and 3 bases from J, the gap between germline ends came to 13 bases. This CDR3 region has 14 residues. Germline CDR1 reads SGHRS; CDR2 reads YFSETQ. CDR3 nucleotide sequence: TGCGCCAGCAGCGACGAACAGGGTTACACTGAAGCTTTCTTT. It translates to CASSDEQGYTEAFF.

The chain combines TRBV4-3 with TRBJ2-3; 14 bases match TRBD2. Germline V gene data show CDR1 as LGHNA and CDR2 as YSLEER. The length of the CDR3 is 17 residues. V lost 1 base to trimming and J lost 4 bases; unmatched junction nucleotides: 4. CDR3 sequence: CASSQARLAGGPDTQYF. CDR3 nucleotides: TGCGCCAGCAGCCAAGCGAGACTAGCGGGAGGGCCAGATACGCAGTATTTT.

The J gene is TRBJ1-4, the V gene TRBV7-7; a weak D match, TRBD1 (5 bases). The CDR3 is made up of 15 amino acids. CDR1 is SSHAT and CDR2 is FNYEAQ in the germline V gene (reference sequence). V was clipped by 4 bases and J by 0 bases, with 9 bases between them. In nucleotides, the CDR3 is TGTGCCAGCAGCTCGACAGATGCAACTAATGAAAAACTGTTTTTT. Protein sequence: CASSSTDATNEKLFF. The full variable domain, completed using reference TRBV7-7 and TRBJ1-4, is GAGVSQSPRYKVTKRGQDVTLRCDPISSHATLYWYQQALGQGPEFLTYFNYEAQPDKSGLPSDRFSAERPEGSISTLTIQRTEQRDSAMYRCASSSTDATNEKLFFGSGTQLSVL.

The V gene is TRBV27, the J gene TRBJ1-1; no clear D gene. V was clipped by 0 bases and J by 4 bases, with 12 bases between them. The CDR3 runs to 15 residues. CDR1 and CDR2 from the germline V gene are MNHEY and SMNVEV (reference sequence). The CDR3 spells CASSLSAEGFTEAFF. For the CDR3, the DNA is TGTGCCAGCAGTTTATCGGCCGAGGGCTTCACTGAAGCTTTCTTT.

This clone was seen a few times. The V call is TRBV6-5, the J call TRBJ1-2, with a weak D call TRBD1 (6 bases). The CDR3 totals 15 residues. Trimming took off 8 bases at V and 4 bases at J, with 20 bases between the two ends. The germline CDR1 and CDR2 sequences are MNHEY and SVGAGI. CDR3 bases: TGTGCCAGCTTCCCCGGGGGGGCGACACCCTATGGCTACACCTTC. Protein sequence: CASFPGGATPYGYTF.

This chain uses TRBV2 with TRBJ1-1; D may be TRBD1 (5 bases). Germline values: CDR1 SNHLY, CDR2 FYNNEI. Trimming stripped 7 bases from V and 4 bases from J, with 19 bases between. This CDR3 contains 15 residues. CDR3 residues: CASTTQGVGGTEAFF. As DNA, the CDR3 is TGTGCCAGCACAACGCAGGGCGTGGGAGGCACTGAAGCTTTCTTT. The complete variable domain, with remaining parts taken from reference TRBV2 and TRBJ1-1, reads EPEVTQTPSHQVTQMGQEVILRCVPISNHLYFYWYRQILGQKVEFLVSFYNNEISEKSEIFDDQFSVERPDGSNFTLKIRSTKLEDSAMYFCASTTQGVGGTEAFFGQGTRLTVV.

This chain joins TRBV7-9 and TRBJ1-3; no clear D. The germline CDR1 and CDR2 sequences are SEHNR and FQNEAQ (reference sequence). Trimming cost V 3 bases and J 0 bases, with 12 bases left between them. The CDR3 contains 16 residues. The chain's CDR3 is CASSLGGKGSGNTIYF. The CDR3 DNA follows: TGTGCCAGCAGCTTGGGAGGGAAAGGCTCTGGAAACACCATATATTTT.

This clone was detected a few times. The chain joins TRBV19 to TRBJ1-4; D possibly corresponds to TRBD1 (5 bases). Germline values: CDR1 LNHDA, CDR2 SQIVND (reference sequence). The CDR3 totals 14 residues. Trimming pared 2 bases from V and 5 bases from J, leaving 9 bases between. The CDR3 DNA follows: TGTGCCAGTAGTATACCCCCAGGGAATGAAAAACTGTTTTTT. It encodes CASSIPPGNEKLFF.

The chain recombines TRBV10-3 with TRBJ2-7; 9 bases are a match to TRBD2. The CDR3 extends over 17 amino acids. V shed 0 bases and J 2 bases; nucleotides not matched to a gene: 8. The germline V gene encodes CDR1 ENHRY and CDR2 SYGVKD. The CDR3 spells CAISESFPSSGTYEQYF. CDR3 nucleotide sequence: TGTGCCATCAGTGAGTCGTTTCCCTCTAGCGGGACCTACGAGCAGTACTTC.

The chain carries TRBV7-8 and TRBJ2-5, with D unresolved. CDR3 length: 13 amino acids. V shed 3 bases and J shed 3 bases, with 8 bases lying between them. CDR1 is SGHVS and CDR2 is FQNEAQ in the germline V gene. The CDR3 is CASSFSEEETQYF. The DNA of the CDR3 is TGTGCCAGCAGCTTTTCAGAAGAAGAGACCCAGTACTTC.

The V call is TRBV7-9, the J call TRBJ1-1; possible D gene TRBD1, 6 bases. Between the trimmed V and J ends, which lost 0 bases and 7 bases, there was a span of 9 bases. The CDR3 totals 13 residues. Germline values: CDR1 SEHNR, CDR2 FQNEAQ (reference sequence). The CDR3 region is CASSLAQGGEAFF. The CDR3 bases are TGTGCCAGCAGCTTAGCACAAGGGGGTGAAGCTTTCTTT.

This clone was seen a single time. V is TRBV7-9 and J is TRBJ2-5; D might be TRBD2 (6 bases). The germline gives CDR1 SEHNR, CDR2 FQNEAQ (reference sequence). This CDR3 has 13 amino acids. V dropped 3 bases and J dropped 7 bases, with 12 bases sitting between them. The CDR3 spells CASSFQGAGTQYF. In DNA, the CDR3 is TGTGCCAGCAGCTTCCAGGGAGCGGGGACCCAGTACTTC.

This clone was seen just once. This chain uses TRBV5-6 with TRBJ1-4; D perhaps matches TRBD1 (5 bases). V shed 3 bases and J shed 3 bases, with 9 bases lying between them. The CDR3 length is 14 residues. The V gene's germline CDR1 is SGHDT and CDR2 YYEEEE. CDR3 coding DNA: TGTGCCAGCAGCTGGGGCGCGGCTAATGAAAAACTGTTTTTT. This sequence encodes CASSWGAANEKLFF.

The chain joins TRBV27 to TRBJ2-1, with 9 bases fitting TRBD2. Germline V gene data show CDR1 as MNHEY and CDR2 as SMNVEV (reference sequence). V gave up 5 bases and J gave up 8 bases; unmatched junction bases: 7. This CDR3 is built from 14 residues. The CDR3 bases are TGTGCCAGCAGTGGGGGCGGGAGGGCGCATGAGCAGTTCTTC. Amino acid sequence: CASSGGGRAHEQFF.